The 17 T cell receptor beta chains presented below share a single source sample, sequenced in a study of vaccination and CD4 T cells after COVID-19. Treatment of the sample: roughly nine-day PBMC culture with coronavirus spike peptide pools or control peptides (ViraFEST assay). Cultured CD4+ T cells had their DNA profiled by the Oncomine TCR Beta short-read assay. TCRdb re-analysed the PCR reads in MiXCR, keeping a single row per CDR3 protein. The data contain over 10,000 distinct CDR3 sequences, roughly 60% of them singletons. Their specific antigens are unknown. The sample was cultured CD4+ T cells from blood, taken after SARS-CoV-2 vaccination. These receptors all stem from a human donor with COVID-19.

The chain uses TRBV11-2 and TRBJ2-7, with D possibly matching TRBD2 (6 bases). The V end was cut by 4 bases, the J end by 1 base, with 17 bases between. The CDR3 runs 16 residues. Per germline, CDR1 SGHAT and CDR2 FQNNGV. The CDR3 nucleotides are TGTGCCAGCAGCTCCCGAGGGGAGGCTGGGTCCTACGAGCAGTACTTC. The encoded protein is CASSSRGEAGSYEQYF. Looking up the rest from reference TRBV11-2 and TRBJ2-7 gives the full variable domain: EAGVAQSPRYKIIEKRQSVAFWCNPISGHATLYWYQQILGQGPKLLIQFQNNGVVDDSQLPKDRFSAERLKGVDSTLKIQPAKLEDSAVYLCASSSRGEAGSYEQYFGPGTRLTVT.

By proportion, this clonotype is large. CDR3 sequence: CASSHTPGAEQYF. The CDR3, as DNA: TGTGCCAGCAGCCACACGCCCGGGGCCGAGCAGTACTTC. This chain connects TRBV5-4 to TRBJ2-7, with D perhaps assigned TRBD1 or TRBD2 (5 bases each). From germline, CDR1 is SGHNT and CDR2 YYREEE (reference sequence). The V end was cut by 4 bases, the J end by 6 bases, with 14 bases between. The CDR3 has 13 residues.

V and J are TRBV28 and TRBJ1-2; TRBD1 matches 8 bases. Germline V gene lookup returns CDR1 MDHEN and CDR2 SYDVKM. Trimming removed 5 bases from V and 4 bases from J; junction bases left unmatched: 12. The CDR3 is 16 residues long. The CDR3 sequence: CASSPSGQGTGYGYTF. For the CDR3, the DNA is TGTGCCAGCAGTCCCTCCGGACAGGGTACCGGCTATGGCTACACCTTC.

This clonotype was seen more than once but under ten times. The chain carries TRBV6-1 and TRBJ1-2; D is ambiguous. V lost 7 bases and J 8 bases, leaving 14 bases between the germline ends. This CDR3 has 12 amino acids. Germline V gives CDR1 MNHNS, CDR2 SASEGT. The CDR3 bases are TGTGCCAGCACCCTTCCCGGGCGCGGCTACACCTTC. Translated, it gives CASTLPGRGYTF.

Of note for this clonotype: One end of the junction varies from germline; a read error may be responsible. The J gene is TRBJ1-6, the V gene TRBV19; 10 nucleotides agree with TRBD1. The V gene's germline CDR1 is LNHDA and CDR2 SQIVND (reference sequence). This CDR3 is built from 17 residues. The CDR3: CTSTLILGTGVDSPLHF. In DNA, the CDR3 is TGTACCAGTACCCTAATTCTGGGGACAGGGGTGGATTCACCCCTCCACTTT.

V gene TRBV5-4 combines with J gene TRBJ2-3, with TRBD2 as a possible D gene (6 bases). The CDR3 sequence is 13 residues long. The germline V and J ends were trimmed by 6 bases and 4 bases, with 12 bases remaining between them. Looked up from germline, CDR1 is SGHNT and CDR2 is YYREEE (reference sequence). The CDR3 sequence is CASNLAKSDTQYF. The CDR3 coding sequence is TGTGCCAGCAACCTAGCGAAGTCAGATACGCAGTATTTT.

CDR3 loop: CASSPTGQGRPYEQYF. CDR3 DNA sequence: TGTGCCAGCAGCCCCACGGGACAGGGGAGACCCTACGAGCAGTACTTC. The chain carries TRBV7-2 and TRBJ2-7; 10 positions agree with TRBD1. This CDR3 contains 16 residues. V lost 5 bases, J lost 2 bases, and 9 bases stayed unmatched. The germline gives CDR1 SGHTA, CDR2 FQGNSA. The full variable domain, in which reference TRBV7-2 and TRBJ2-7 provide the parts outside the CDR3, is GAGVSQSPSNKVTEKGKDVELRCDPISGHTALYWYRQSLGQGLEFLIYFQGNSAPDKSGLPSDRFSAERTGGSVSTLTIQRTQQEDSAVYLCASSPTGQGRPYEQYFGPGTRLTVT.

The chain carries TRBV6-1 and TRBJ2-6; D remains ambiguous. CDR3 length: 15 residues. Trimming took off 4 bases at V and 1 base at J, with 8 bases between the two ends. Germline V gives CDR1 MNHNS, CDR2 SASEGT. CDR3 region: CASSGRMSGANVLTF. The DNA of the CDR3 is TGTGCCAGCAGTGGCAGAATGTCTGGGGCCAACGTCCTGACTTTC.

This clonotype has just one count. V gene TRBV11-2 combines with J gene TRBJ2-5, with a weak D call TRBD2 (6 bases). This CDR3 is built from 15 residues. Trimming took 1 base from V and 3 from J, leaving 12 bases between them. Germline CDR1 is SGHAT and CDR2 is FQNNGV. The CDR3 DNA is TGTGCCAGCAGCTTAGGCGGGAAGAGCGAAGAGACCCAGTACTTC. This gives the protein CASSLGGKSEETQYF.

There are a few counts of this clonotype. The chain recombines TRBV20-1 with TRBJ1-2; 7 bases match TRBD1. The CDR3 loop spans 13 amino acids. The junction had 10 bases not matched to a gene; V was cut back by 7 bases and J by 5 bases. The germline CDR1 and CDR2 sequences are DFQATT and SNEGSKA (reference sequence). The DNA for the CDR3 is TGCAGTGGCGCACAGGGGCCTACGTATGGCTACACCTTC. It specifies CSGAQGPTYGYTF.

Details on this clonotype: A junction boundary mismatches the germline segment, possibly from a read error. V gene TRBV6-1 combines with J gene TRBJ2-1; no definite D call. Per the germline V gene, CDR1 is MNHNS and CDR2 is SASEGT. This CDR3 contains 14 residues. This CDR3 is CAGSRPSPSGEQFF. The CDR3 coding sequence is TGTGCCGGCAGTCGGCCAAGCCCCTCGGGTGAGCAGTTCTTC.

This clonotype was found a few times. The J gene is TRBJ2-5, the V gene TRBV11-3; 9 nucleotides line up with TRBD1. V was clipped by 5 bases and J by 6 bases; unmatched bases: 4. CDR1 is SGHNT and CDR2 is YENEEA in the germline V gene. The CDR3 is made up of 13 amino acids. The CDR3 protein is CASSRDRVKTQYF. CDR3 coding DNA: TGTGCCAGCAGCCGGGACAGGGTGAAGACCCAGTACTTC.

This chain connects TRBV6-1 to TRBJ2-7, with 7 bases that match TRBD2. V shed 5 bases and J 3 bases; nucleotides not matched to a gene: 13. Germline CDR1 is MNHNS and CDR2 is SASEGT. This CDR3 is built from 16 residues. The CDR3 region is CASSLPGSGGSYEQYF. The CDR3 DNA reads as TGTGCCAGCAGTCTCCCAGGCTCCGGGGGGAGCTACGAGCAGTACTTC.

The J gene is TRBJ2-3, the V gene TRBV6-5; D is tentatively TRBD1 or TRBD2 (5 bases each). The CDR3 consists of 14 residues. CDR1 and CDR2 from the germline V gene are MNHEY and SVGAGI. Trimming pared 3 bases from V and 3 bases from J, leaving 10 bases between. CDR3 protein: CASSYFGTTDTQYF. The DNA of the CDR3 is TGTGCCAGCAGTTATTTCGGGACGACAGATACGCAGTATTTT.

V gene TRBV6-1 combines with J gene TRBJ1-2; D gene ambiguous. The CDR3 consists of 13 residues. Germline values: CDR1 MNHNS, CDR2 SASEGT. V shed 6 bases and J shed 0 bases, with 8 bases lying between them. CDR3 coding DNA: TGTGCCAGCAGCTGGACGGCTAACTATGGCTACACCTTC. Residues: CASSWTANYGYTF.

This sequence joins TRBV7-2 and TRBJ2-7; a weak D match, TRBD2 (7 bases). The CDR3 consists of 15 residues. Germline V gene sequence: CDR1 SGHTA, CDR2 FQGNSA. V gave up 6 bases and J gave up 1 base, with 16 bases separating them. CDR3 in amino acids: CASSQGRGPSYEQYF. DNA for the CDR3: TGTGCCAGCAGTCAAGGGCGGGGGCCTTCCTACGAGCAGTACTTC. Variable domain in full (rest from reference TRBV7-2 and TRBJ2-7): GAGVSQSPSNKVTEKGKDVELRCDPISGHTALYWYRQSLGQGLEFLIYFQGNSAPDKSGLPSDRFSAERTGGSVSTLTIQRTQQEDSAVYLCASSQGRGPSYEQYFGPGTRLTVT.

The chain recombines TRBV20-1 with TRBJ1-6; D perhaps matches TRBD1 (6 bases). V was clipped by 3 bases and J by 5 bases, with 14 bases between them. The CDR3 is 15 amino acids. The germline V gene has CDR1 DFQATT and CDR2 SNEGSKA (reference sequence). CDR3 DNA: TGCAGTGCTAGTTCCTCGACAGGTCATAATTCACCCCTCCACTTT. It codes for CSASSSTGHNSPLHF.